Below are 5 T cell receptor beta chains sequenced from a single sample in a study of CD8+CD57+ T cells in acquired aplastic anemia. Genomic DNA acted as the template from which TCR beta VDJ combination and CDR3 sequence profiling were carried out. TCRdb reprocessed the reads via MiXCR and lists one record per CDR3 protein. This table holds 150,000 to 200,000 distinct CDR3 sequences, around three fifths found once. Input material: sorted CD4+, CD8+, or CD8+CD57+ T cells (not recorded which) from PBMCs. All receptors derive from a human donor with severe aplastic anemia or a healthy control (not recorded which).

V and J are TRBV2 and TRBJ1-1, with unresolved D. Between the trimmed V and J ends, which lost 1 base and 11 bases, there was a span of 11 bases. Germline CDR1 SNHLY, CDR2 FYNNEI. The CDR3 is 12 residues long. This CDR3 reads CASSEVECGAFF. The CDR3, as DNA: TGTGCCAGCAGTGAAGTAGAGTGCGGGGCTTTCTTT.

The chain uses TRBV7-9 and TRBJ2-7; D may be TRBD2 (7 bases). Trimming took off 5 bases at V and 6 bases at J, with 20 bases between the two ends. Germline assignment: CDR1 SEHNR and CDR2 FQNEAQ (reference sequence). The CDR3 is 15 amino acids. The CDR3 DNA reads TGTGCCAGCAGCCCTAAGGGACGGGGGGCTGTCGAGCAGTACTTC. Protein product: CASSPKGRGAVEQYF.

In its sample, this clonotype was seen a few times. V and J are TRBV2 and TRBJ2-3; D is uncertain. The V end lost 3 bases, the J end lost 2 bases, and 3 bases lay between the germline ends. There are 12 residues in the CDR3. Germline V gene sequence: CDR1 SNHLY, CDR2 FYNNEI. The CDR3 DNA follows: TGTGCCAGCAGTGATAACACAGATACGCAGTATTTT. Residues: CASSDNTDTQYF.

The chain links TRBV4-2 to TRBJ2-7; 8 bases agree with TRBD2. Germline lookup yields CDR1 LGHNA and CDR2 YNFKEQ. The length of the CDR3 is 14 residues. V dropped 1 base and J dropped 3; count of bases not matched to a gene: 2. The CDR3: CASSQVSGGYEQYF. DNA for the CDR3: TGTGCCAGCAGCCAAGTAAGCGGGGGCTACGAGCAGTACTTC.

The V call is TRBV5-1, the J call TRBJ2-7; 11 nucleotides agree with TRBD2. V shed 4 bases and J 2 bases; nucleotides not matched to a gene: 8. This CDR3 region has 16 residues. Germline V gives CDR1 SGHRS, CDR2 YFSETQ. The CDR3 bases are TGCGCCAGCAGCCCGGGCGGGACTAGCGGTCCCTACGAGCAGTACTTC. Protein product: CASSPGGTSGPYEQYF.